A single sample is the source of the 26 T cell receptor beta chains below, sequenced in a study of shared clonotypes between healthy human individuals. Positively selected for CCR7, the CD45RO-negative cells used as naive CD8 cells excluded terminally differentiated effector memory CD45RA+ cells. Assay used: immunoSEQ multiplex PCR; TCRdb lists only in-frame clones, some missing. The table records around 1.9 million clones, about 93% of them present only once. Sample: naive CD8+ T cells from PBMCs. The receptors originated from a man in his late teens or twenties in good health. Some clones in this sample may be carry-over from other donors' samples.

The chain recombines TRBV11-2 with TRBJ2-2; 16 bases line up with TRBD2. CDR3 length: 18 residues. The J segment lost 0 bases and the V segment lost 5 bases, leaving 3 bases of the junction unmatched. From germline, CDR1 is SGHAT and CDR2 FQNNGV. The CDR3 coding sequence is TGTGCCAGCAGCACGGGACTAGCGGGAGGGCCGAACACCGGGGAGCTGTTTTTT. It is translated as CASSTGLAGGPNTGELFF.

In its sample, this clone was seen once. V gene TRBV28 combines with J gene TRBJ1-1; D gene unclear. Trimming cost V 5 bases and J 4 bases, with 8 bases left between them. Germline V gene lookup returns CDR1 MDHEN and CDR2 SYDVKM. The CDR3 contains 12 residues. CDR3 sequence reads: CASSGLSTEAFF. In DNA, the CDR3 is TGTGCCAGCAGTGGGTTGAGCACTGAAGCTTTCTTT.

The chain combines TRBV11-2 with TRBJ2-5, with D maybe TRBD2 (5 bases). This CDR3 is 14 amino acids long. The V end lost 1 base, the J end lost 5 bases, and 11 bases lay between the germline ends. The germline gives CDR1 SGHAT, CDR2 FQNNGV. The CDR3 spells CASSLGSLAETQYF. The CDR3 DNA follows: TGTGCCAGCAGCTTAGGGAGTCTAGCTGAGACCCAGTACTTC.

The genes are TRBV30 and TRBJ1-1; D unresolved. The CDR3 is 13 residues long. CDR1 and CDR2 from the germline V gene are GTSNPN and SVGIG (reference sequence). V was pared by 2 bases and J by 5 bases, with 12 bases between. CDR3 protein: CAWSLGGSTEAFF. The CDR3 nucleotides are TGTGCCTGGAGTCTCGGAGGGTCGACTGAAGCTTTCTTT.

The chain employs TRBV2 and TRBJ2-2; 11 positions match TRBD1. CDR1 is SNHLY, CDR2 FYNNEI, per germline. Trimming cost V 8 bases and J 3 bases; bases outside gene matches: 11. The CDR3 is made up of 17 amino acids. This chain's CDR3 is CASGVVRTGGHTGELFF. The CDR3 DNA reads as TGTGCCAGCGGAGTGGTGAGGACAGGGGGCCACACCGGGGAGCTGTTTTTT.

J is TRBJ2-5 and V is TRBV2; TRBD2 aligns across 7 bases. This CDR3 region has 16 residues. J gave up 1 base and V 6 bases, and 11 bases lay outside the gene matches. In germline, CDR1 is SNHLY, CDR2 FYNNEI. CDR3 nucleotides: TGTGCCAGCAGGGGGACTATGACTAGACTCCAAGAGACCCAGTACTTC. Its translation is CASRGTMTRLQETQYF.

The chain has TRBV10-3 and TRBJ1-5; 7 bases match TRBD1. Germline CDR1 and CDR2: ENHRY and SYGVKD. The CDR3 totals 15 residues. Trimming cost V 6 bases and J 1 base; bases outside gene matches: 6. CDR3 coding DNA: TGTGCCATCAGCCTCGGGACAGAAAGCAATCAGCCCCAGCATTTT. Its protein is CAISLGTESNQPQHF.

V is TRBV7-3 and J is TRBJ2-5, with TRBD1 identical over 8 bases. TRBJ2-7 explains the end of the DNA better; the J call may be wrong. Germline CDR1 and CDR2: SGHTA and FQGTGA. The CDR3 has 13 amino acids. DNA of the CDR3: TGTGCCAGGACGACGGACAGGGCCTACGAGCAGTACTTC. It specifies CARTTDRAYEQYF.

V and J are TRBV28 and TRBJ2-7; 10 bases agree with TRBD1. The J segment lost 3 bases and the V segment lost 6 bases, leaving 8 bases of the junction unmatched. The length of the CDR3 is 15 residues. Germline V gene data show CDR1 as MDHEN and CDR2 as SYDVKM. CDR3 bases: TGTGCCAGCAGCTATCCCGGGACAGGGGACTACGAGCAGTACTTC. Encoded protein: CASSYPGTGDYEQYF.

The chain carries TRBV13 and TRBJ2-7; D unclear. V dropped 5 bases and J dropped 0 bases, with 11 bases sitting between them. The CDR3 covers 14 residues. The V gene's germline CDR1 is PRHDT and CDR2 FYEKMQ (reference sequence). CDR3 loop: CASSPAPSSYEQYF. The CDR3 coding sequence is TGTGCCAGCAGCCCCGCCCCAAGCTCCTACGAGCAGTACTTC.

Comments on this clone: One end of the junction varies from germline; a read error may be responsible. This chain joins TRBV27 and TRBJ2-7; D gene uncertain. In germline, CDR1 is MNHEY, CDR2 SMNVEV (reference sequence). The CDR3 extends over 13 amino acids. In DNA, the CDR3 is TGTGCCAGCAGTCTATCCCCTTGGGGCGAGCAGTACTTC. Encoded protein: CASSLSPWGEQYF.

This sequence joins TRBV9 and TRBJ1-5, with 7 bases that match TRBD1. CDR1 is SGDLS and CDR2 is YYNGEE in the germline V gene. This CDR3 comprises 15 residues. Trimming at V came to 3 bases and at J to 2 bases, leaving 5 bases not matched to a gene. The CDR3 is CASSASDRGNQPQHF. In DNA form, the CDR3 reads TGTGCCAGCAGCGCAAGTGACAGGGGCAATCAGCCCCAGCATTTT. Full variable domain (missing parts from reference TRBV9 and TRBJ1-5): DSGVTQTPKHLITATGQRVTLRCSPRSGDLSVYWYQQSLDQGLQFLIQYYNGEERAKGNILERFSAQQFPDLHSELNLSSLELGDSALYFCASSASDRGNQPQHFGDGTRLSIL.

The V gene is TRBV30, the J gene TRBJ2-1, with TRBD2 identical over 12 bases. Trimming took 2 bases from V and 3 from J; bases not matched to a gene: 8. CDR3 size: 17 residues. Germline V lookup: CDR1 GTSNPN, CDR2 SVGIG (reference sequence). The CDR3 nucleotides are TGTGCCTGGAGTACCCGACTAGCGGGAGAACGCTACAATGAGCAGTTCTTC. This codes for CAWSTRLAGERYNEQFF.

Turning to this clone: Other DNA sequences in this specimen translate into the identical CDR3. This rearrangement joins TRBV27 to TRBJ2-7; the D is unclear. V lost 1 base and J 6 bases, leaving 7 bases between the germline ends. CDR1 and CDR2 (germline): MNHEY, SMNVEV (reference sequence). The CDR3 is made up of 12 amino acids. For the CDR3, the DNA is TGTGCCAGCAGTTTATTGGAAGGCGAGCAGTACTTC. It translates to CASSLLEGEQYF.

This clone was picked up a small number of times. The chain recombines TRBV19 with TRBJ1-1; possible D gene TRBD1, 6 bases. Germline CDR1 is LNHDA and CDR2 is SQIVND (reference sequence). V lost 6 bases and J lost 6, with 14 bases in between. The CDR3 is 13 residues long. CDR3 region: CASSPRDISEAFF. The DNA of the CDR3 is TGTGCCAGTAGCCCACGGGACATCTCTGAAGCTTTCTTT.

In DNA, the CDR3 is TGTGCCAGCAGCTGGCGGGGCCTCGGCGACGAGCAGTACTTC. This translates into CASSWRGLGDEQYF. The chain employs TRBV5-8 and TRBJ2-7; D is possibly TRBD2 (6 bases). V lost 3 bases and J 5 bases, leaving 15 bases between the germline ends. The germline gives CDR1 SGHTS, CDR2 YDEGEE. The CDR3 sequence is 14 residues long.

This clone came up once. The sample carries other DNA sequences with the same CDR3. V usage is TRBV19 and J usage is TRBJ1-1; D is uncertain. The CDR3 loop spans 12 amino acids. V lost 3 bases and J lost 5, with 7 bases in between. Germline values: CDR1 LNHDA, CDR2 SQIVND (reference sequence). The CDR3 sequence: CASSIGETEAFF. The CDR3 DNA reads as TGTGCCAGTAGTATCGGGGAGACTGAAGCTTTCTTT.

The chain uses TRBV19 and TRBJ1-1; D gene ambiguous. CDR3 length equals 13 residues. Trimming took off 7 bases at V and 1 base at J, with 10 bases between the two ends. Looked up from germline, CDR1 is LNHDA and CDR2 is SQIVND (reference sequence). The CDR3 DNA is TGTGCCAGTACCATTTACGGGAACACTGAAGCTTTCTTT. Translated, it gives CASTIYGNTEAFF.

This sequence joins TRBV2 and TRBJ2-7; 8 bases align to TRBD2. The J segment lost 6 bases and the V segment lost 2 bases, leaving 15 bases of the junction unmatched. CDR1 is SNHLY and CDR2 is FYNNEI in the germline V gene. CDR3 size: 17 residues. The chain's CDR3 is CASSESAGTRSTREQYF. CDR3 in DNA: TGTGCCAGCAGTGAATCGGCAGGGACTAGATCTACGCGCGAGCAGTACTTC. The full variable domain, its missing parts supplied by reference TRBV2 and TRBJ2-7, is EPEVTQTPSHQVTQMGQEVILRCVPISNHLYFYWYRQILGQKVEFLVSFYNNEISEKSEIFDDQFSVERPDGSNFTLKIRSTKLEDSAMYFCASSESAGTRSTREQYFGPGTRLTVT.

This chain links TRBV15 with TRBJ2-1; 10 nucleotides line up with TRBD2. The CDR3 consists of 17 residues. Per the germline V gene, CDR1 is LNHNV and CDR2 is YYDKDF (reference sequence). The J segment lost 5 bases and the V segment lost 0 bases, leaving 7 bases of the junction unmatched. CDR3: CATSREGRLAGDNEQFF. The CDR3, as DNA: TGTGCCACCAGCAGAGAAGGAAGGCTAGCGGGAGACAATGAGCAGTTCTTC.

The rearrangement uses TRBV10-2 and TRBJ2-3; 7 bases fit TRBD2. The V gene's germline CDR1 is WSHSY and CDR2 SAAADI. The CDR3 length is 17 residues. With V trimmed by 3 bases and J by 4 bases, 13 bases remained unmatched. The CDR3 DNA sequence: TGCGCCAGCAGTGACTTTCGGGAGGTTCTGGGGGCAGATACGCAGTATTTT. Residues: CASSDFREVLGADTQYF.

This CDR3 is CASSQIPGSDGYTF. The DNA of the CDR3 is TGCGCCAGCAGCCAAATTCCGGGATCGGATGGCTACACCTTC. V and J are TRBV4-3 and TRBJ1-2; D is undetermined. This CDR3 has 14 amino acids. With 2 bases removed from V and 6 bases from J, the gap between germline ends came to 13 bases. Germline V gene sequence: CDR1 LGHNA, CDR2 YSLEER.

The chain couples TRBV2 to TRBJ1-1; unclear D gene. Germline V lookup: CDR1 SNHLY, CDR2 FYNNEI. The CDR3 extends over 16 amino acids. Trimming left V 0 bases short and J 0 bases short, with 11 bases between. CDR3 protein: CASSEALGRLNTEAFF. DNA for the CDR3: TGTGCCAGCAGTGAAGCGCTCGGACGGTTGAACACTGAAGCTTTCTTT.

This sequence joins TRBV27 and TRBJ1-5; 8 bases line up with TRBD1. Unmatched junction bases numbered 12, after V lost 7 bases and J lost 7 bases. The CDR3 covers 15 residues. Germline V gene sequence: CDR1 MNHEY, CDR2 SMNVEV (reference sequence). The CDR3 DNA is TGTGCCAGCAAAACACTTCAGGGGGCTGCGCAGCCCCAGCATTTT. Amino acid sequence: CASKTLQGAAQPQHF.

Comments on this clone: A read error may produce the germline difference seen at one junction end. This chain uses TRBV7-9 with TRBJ1-2; D may be TRBD1 (5 bases). Germline V gene data show CDR1 as SEHNR and CDR2 as FQNEAQ (reference sequence). The CDR3 is 13 amino acids. The CDR3 region is CASSSTTAPGPRF. The CDR3, as DNA: TGTGCCAGCAGCTCCACGACAGCGCCAGGCCCTCGCTTC.

This clone was recorded only once. The CDR3 bases are TGCAGCGTTGTATTTCGGGGGGAAGCTTTCTTT. Amino acid sequence: CSVVFRGEAFF. The chain carries TRBV29-1 and TRBJ1-1, with TRBD1 as a possible D gene (5 bases). Germline lookup yields CDR1 SQVTM and CDR2 ANQGSEA. The CDR3 extends over 11 amino acids. V lost 4 bases, J lost 8 bases, and 11 bases lay in between.